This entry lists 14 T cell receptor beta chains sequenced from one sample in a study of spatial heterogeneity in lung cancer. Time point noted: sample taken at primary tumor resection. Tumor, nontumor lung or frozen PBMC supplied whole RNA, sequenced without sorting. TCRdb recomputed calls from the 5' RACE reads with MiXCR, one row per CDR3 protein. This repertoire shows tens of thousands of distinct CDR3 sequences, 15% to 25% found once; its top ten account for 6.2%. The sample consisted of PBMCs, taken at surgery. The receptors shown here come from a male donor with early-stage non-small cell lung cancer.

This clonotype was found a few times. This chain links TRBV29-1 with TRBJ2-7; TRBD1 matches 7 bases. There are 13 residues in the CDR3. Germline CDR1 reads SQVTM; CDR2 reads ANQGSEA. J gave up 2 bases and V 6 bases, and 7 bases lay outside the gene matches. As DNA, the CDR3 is TGCAGCGTGGGCCGGGACAGCGCCTACGAGCAGTACTTC. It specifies CSVGRDSAYEQYF.

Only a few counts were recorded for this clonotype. The CDR3 here is CAWSVTGGQPQHF. The CDR3 coding sequence is TGTGCCTGGAGCGTGACAGGGGGTCAGCCCCAGCATTTT. J is TRBJ1-5 and V is TRBV30; 9 bases line up with TRBD1. The CDR3 consists of 13 residues. Germline CDR1 and CDR2: GTSNPN and SVGIG (reference sequence). Trimming removed 3 bases from V and 6 bases from J; junction bases left unmatched: 3.

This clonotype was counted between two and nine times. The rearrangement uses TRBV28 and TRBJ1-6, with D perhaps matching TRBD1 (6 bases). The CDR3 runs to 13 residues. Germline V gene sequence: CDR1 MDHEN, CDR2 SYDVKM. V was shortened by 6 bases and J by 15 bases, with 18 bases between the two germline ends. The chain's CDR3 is CASSLTLGQFLHF. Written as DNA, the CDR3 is TGTGCCAGCAGCCTAACCCTAGGACAGTTCCTCCACTTT.

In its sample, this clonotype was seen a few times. The CDR3: CSASRSDDSYEQYF. In DNA form, the CDR3 reads TGCAGTGCTAGTAGGTCGGACGACTCCTACGAGCAGTACTTC. The chain couples TRBV20-1 to TRBJ2-7, with no clear D. This CDR3 contains 14 residues. Deletions cut 3 bases from V and 0 bases from J, with 12 bases between. CDR1 and CDR2 (germline): DFQATT, SNEGSKA (reference sequence).

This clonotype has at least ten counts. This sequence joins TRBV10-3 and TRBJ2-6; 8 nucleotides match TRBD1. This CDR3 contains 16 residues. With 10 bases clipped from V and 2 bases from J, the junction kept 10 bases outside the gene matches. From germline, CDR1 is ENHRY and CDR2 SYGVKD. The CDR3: CATYGQGPPGANVLTF. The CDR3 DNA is TGTGCCACCTATGGACAGGGCCCTCCTGGGGCCAACGTCCTGACTTTC.

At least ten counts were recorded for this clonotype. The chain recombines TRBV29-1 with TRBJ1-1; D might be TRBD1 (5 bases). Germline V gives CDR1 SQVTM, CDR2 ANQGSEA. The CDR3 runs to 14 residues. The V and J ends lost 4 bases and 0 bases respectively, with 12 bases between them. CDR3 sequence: CSVGGAYMNTEAFF. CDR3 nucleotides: TGCAGCGTTGGAGGGGCCTACATGAACACTGAAGCTTTCTTT.

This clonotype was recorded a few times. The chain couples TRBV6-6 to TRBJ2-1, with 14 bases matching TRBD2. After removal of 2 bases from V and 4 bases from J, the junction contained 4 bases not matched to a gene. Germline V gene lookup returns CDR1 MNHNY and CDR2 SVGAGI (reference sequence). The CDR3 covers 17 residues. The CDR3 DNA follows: TGTGCCAGCAGTTACCCGACTAGCGGGGGGGATTACAATGAGCAGTTCTTC. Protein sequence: CASSYPTSGGDYNEQFF.

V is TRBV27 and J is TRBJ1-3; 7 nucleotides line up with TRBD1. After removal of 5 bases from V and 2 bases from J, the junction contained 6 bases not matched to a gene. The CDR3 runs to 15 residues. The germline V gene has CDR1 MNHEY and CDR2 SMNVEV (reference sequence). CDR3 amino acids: CASSPRTGAGNTIYF. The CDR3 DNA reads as TGTGCCAGCAGTCCACGGACAGGAGCTGGAAACACCATATATTTT.

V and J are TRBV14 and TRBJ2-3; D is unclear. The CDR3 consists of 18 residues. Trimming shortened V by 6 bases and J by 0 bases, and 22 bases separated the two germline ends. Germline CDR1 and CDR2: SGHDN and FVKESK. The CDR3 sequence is CASRSRGTPPSSTDTQYF. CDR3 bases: TGTGCCAGCAGATCGCGTGGTACTCCACCGTCTAGCACAGATACGCAGTATTTT.

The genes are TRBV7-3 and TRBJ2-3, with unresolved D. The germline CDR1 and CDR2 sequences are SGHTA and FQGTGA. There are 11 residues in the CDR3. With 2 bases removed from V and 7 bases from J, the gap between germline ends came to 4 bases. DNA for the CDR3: TGTGCCAGCAGCTTAGAAAATACGCAGTATTTT. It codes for CASSLENTQYF.

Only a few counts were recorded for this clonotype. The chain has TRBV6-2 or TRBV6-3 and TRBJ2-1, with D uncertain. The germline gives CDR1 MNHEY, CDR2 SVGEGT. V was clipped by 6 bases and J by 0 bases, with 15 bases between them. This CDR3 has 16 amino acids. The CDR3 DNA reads TGTGCCAGCAGCCCCCTCTCGGGCTTCTCCTACAATGAGCAGTTCTTC. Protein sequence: CASSPLSGFSYNEQFF.

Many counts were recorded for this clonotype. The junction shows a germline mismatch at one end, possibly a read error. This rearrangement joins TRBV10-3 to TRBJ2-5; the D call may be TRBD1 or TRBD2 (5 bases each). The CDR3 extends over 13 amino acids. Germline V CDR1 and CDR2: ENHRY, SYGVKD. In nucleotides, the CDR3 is TGTGCCATCAGTTCCGGGACCCAAGGGACCCAGTACTTC. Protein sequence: CAISSGTQGTQYF.

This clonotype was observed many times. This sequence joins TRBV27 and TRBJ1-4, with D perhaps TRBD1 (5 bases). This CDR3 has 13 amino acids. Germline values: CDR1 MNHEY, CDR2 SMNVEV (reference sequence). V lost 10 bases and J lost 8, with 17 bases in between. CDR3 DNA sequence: TGTGCCACCCTCGGGGGTTCGGAAGAAAAACTGTTTTTT. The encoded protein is CATLGGSEEKLFF. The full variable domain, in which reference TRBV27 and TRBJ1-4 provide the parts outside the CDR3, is EAQVTQNPRYLITVTGKKLTVTCSQNMNHEYMSWYRQDPGLGLRQIYYSMNVEVTDKGDVPEGYKVSRKEKRNFPLILESPSPNQTSLYFCATLGGSEEKLFFGSGTQLSVL.

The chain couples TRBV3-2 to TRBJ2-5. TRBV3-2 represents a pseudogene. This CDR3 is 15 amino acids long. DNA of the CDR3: TGTGCCAGCCCCCATTCGTCGGCAAACCAAGAGACCCAGTACTTC. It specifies CASPHSSANQETQYF.